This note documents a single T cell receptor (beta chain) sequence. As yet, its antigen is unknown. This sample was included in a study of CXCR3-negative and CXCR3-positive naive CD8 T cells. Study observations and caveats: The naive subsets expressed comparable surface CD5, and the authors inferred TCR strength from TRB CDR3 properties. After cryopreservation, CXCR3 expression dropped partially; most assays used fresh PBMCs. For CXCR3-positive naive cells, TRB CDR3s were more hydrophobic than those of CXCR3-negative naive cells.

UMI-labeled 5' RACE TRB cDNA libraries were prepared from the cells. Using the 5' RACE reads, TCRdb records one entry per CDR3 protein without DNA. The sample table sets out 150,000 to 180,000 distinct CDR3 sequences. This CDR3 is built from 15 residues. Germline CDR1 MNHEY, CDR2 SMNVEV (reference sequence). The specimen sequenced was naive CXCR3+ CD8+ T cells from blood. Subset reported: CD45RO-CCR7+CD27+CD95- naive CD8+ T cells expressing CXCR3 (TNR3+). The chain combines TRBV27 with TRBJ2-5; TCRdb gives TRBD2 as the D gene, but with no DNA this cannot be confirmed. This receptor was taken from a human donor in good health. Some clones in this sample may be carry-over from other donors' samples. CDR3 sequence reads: CATHLTSGGQETQYF.